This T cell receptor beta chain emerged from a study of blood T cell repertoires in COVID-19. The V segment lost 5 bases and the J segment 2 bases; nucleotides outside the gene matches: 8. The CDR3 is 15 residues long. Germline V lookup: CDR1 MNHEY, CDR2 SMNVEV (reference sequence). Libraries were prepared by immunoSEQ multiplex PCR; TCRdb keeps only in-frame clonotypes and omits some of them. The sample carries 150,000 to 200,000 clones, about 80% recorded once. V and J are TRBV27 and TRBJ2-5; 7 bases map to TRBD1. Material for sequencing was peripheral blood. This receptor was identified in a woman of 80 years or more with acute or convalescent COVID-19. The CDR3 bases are TGTGCCAGCAGTCAACGCCAGGGGGTTCAAGAGACCCAGTACTTC. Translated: CASSQRQGVQETQYF.